Presented here are 19 T cell receptor beta chains from one specimen sequenced in a study of blood T cell repertoires in COVID-19 (TCRdb year 2020). The receptor library was made with the immunoSEQ multiplex PCR assay. TCRdb provides this immuneACCESS table in a form limited to in-frame rearrangements. Some clones are lacking; in checked studies, under half of them reflect an unresolved V gene, and why the rest are absent is not known. Across this sample there are around 30,000 clones, with around 77% seen only once. Jointly, the top ten make up 16% of the sample. Input material: peripheral blood. These receptors were collected from a human donor in a cohort sampled during active COVID-19.

J is TRBJ1-2 and V is TRBV18; D remains unclear. The V end was cut by 2 bases, the J end by 2 bases, with 12 bases between. Germline CDR1 is KGHSH and CDR2 is LQKENI. The CDR3 loop spans 15 amino acids. The DNA of the CDR3 is TGTGCCAGCTCACCAGTACAACAGCCAAACTATGGCTACACCTTC. Protein product: CASSPVQQPNYGYTF.

The chain uses TRBV5-1 and TRBJ2-6; 10 bases are shared with TRBD1. There are 18 residues in the CDR3. The germline CDR1 and CDR2 sequences are SGHRS and YFSETQ. The V gene end was trimmed by 1 base and the J gene end by 2 bases; junction bases not matched to a gene: 6. DNA of the CDR3: TGCGCCAGCAGCTTGCGTCCCGGGACAGGGGCTGGGGCCAACGTCCTGACTTTC. Residues: CASSLRPGTGAGANVLTF.

This rearrangement joins TRBV5-8 to TRBJ2-5; TRBD1 matches 10 bases. The CDR3 is 15 amino acids. V was pared by 5 bases and J by 5 bases, with 9 bases of the junction left unmatched. Germline lookup yields CDR1 SGHTS and CDR2 YDEGEE. CDR3 DNA sequence: TGTGCCAGCAGTGAAGGGACAGGGGTTCAGGAGACCCAGTACTTC. Its translation is CASSEGTGVQETQYF.

The rearrangement links TRBV19 to TRBJ2-2; D is unclear. Trimming took 2 bases from V and 7 from J, leaving 5 bases between them. CDR1 and CDR2 from the germline V gene are LNHDA and SQIVND (reference sequence). The CDR3 length is 12 residues. CDR3 DNA: TGTGCCAGTAGTATACGAGGCGGGGAGCTGTTTTTT. It specifies CASSIRGGELFF.

This clone has a handful of counts. The rearrangement joins TRBV7-6 to TRBJ2-2, with D uncertain. V dropped 3 bases and J dropped 2 bases, with 10 bases sitting between them. Germline-derived CDR1 and CDR2 are SGHVS and FNYEAQ. The CDR3 spans 15 residues. CDR3 nucleotide sequence: TGTGCCAGCAGCTTGGATAGCCGAAACACCGGGGAGCTGTTTTTT. Amino acids: CASSLDSRNTGELFF.

The V and J genes are TRBV25-1 and TRBJ1-3; D possibly corresponds to TRBD1 (5 bases). Trimming left V 3 bases short and J 4 bases short, with 10 bases between. The CDR3 totals 14 residues. The germline gives CDR1 MGHDK, CDR2 SYGVNS. As DNA, the CDR3 is TGTGCCAGCAGTGAGGGGCGGCGAGGAAACACCATATATTTT. Residues: CASSEGRRGNTIYF.

The chain employs TRBV4-1 and TRBJ2-2, with 13 bases identical to TRBD2. Trimming removed 4 bases from V and 7 bases from J; junction bases left unmatched: 6. The CDR3 covers 16 residues. The V gene's germline CDR1 is MGHRA and CDR2 YSYEKL. CDR3 sequence reads: CASSPWTSGSGGELFF. For the CDR3, the DNA is TGCGCCAGCAGCCCCTGGACTAGCGGGAGTGGCGGGGAGCTGTTTTTT.

The chain couples TRBV19 to TRBJ2-5; 7 nucleotides line up with TRBD1. CDR3 size: 16 residues. The germline V gene encodes CDR1 LNHDA and CDR2 SQIVND (reference sequence). The V gene end was trimmed by 2 bases and the J gene end by 2 bases; junction bases not matched to a gene: 8. CDR3 sequence (DNA): TGTGCCAGTAGTATATCAAGCCCGGGACAGCAAGAGACCCAGTACTTC. Residues: CASSISSPGQQETQYF.

At least ten counts were recorded for this clone. The sample contains more than one DNA sequence encoding this CDR3. The gene calls are TRBV7-9 and TRBJ1-4; unclear D gene. The V end lost 4 bases, the J end lost 5 bases, and 11 bases lay between the germline ends. Germline V lookup: CDR1 SEHNR, CDR2 FQNEAQ (reference sequence). This CDR3 region has 14 residues. The CDR3 region has the DNA TGTGCCAGCAGCTCATCCGGAGGGAATGAAAAACTGTTTTTT. Its protein is CASSSSGGNEKLFF.

This rearrangement joins TRBV28 to TRBJ1-1; D is uncertain. The germline gives CDR1 MDHEN, CDR2 SYDVKM. Trimming took off 2 bases at V and 0 bases at J, with 4 bases between the two ends. This CDR3 contains 13 residues. This chain's CDR3 is CASSLEMNTEAFF. The CDR3 DNA sequence: TGTGCCAGCAGTTTAGAGATGAACACTGAAGCTTTCTTT.

The gene calls are TRBV20-1 and TRBJ2-5, with a tentative D call TRBD1 (5 bases). V was trimmed by 7 bases and J by 2 bases, leaving 8 bases between them. Germline CDR1 reads DFQATT; CDR2 reads SNEGSKA (reference sequence). The CDR3 totals 11 residues. CDR3 coding DNA: TGCAGTGGACAGTCACAAGAGACCCAGTACTTC. It yields the protein CSGQSQETQYF.

The chain recombines TRBV5-6 with TRBJ2-1, with 7 bases matching TRBD2. The junction had 5 bases not matched to a gene; V was cut back by 4 bases and J by 4 bases. The CDR3 has 14 residues. CDR1 SGHDT and CDR2 YYEEEE come from the germline V gene. The CDR3 DNA reads TGTGCCAGCAGCCGAGCGGGGCGGTACAATGAGCAGTTCTTC. It specifies CASSRAGRYNEQFF.

CDR3 region: CASTHWTGGAGGELFF. The CDR3 DNA reads as TGTGCCAGCACCCATTGGACAGGGGGCGCCGGCGGGGAGCTGTTTTTT. The genes are TRBV7-8 and TRBJ2-2; TRBD1 matches 11 bases. The CDR3 extends over 16 amino acids. V gave up 7 bases and J gave up 7 bases; unmatched junction bases: 11. Per the germline V gene, CDR1 is SGHVS and CDR2 is FQNEAQ.

This clone was counted once. The chain employs TRBV12-2 and TRBJ2-7; the D call TRBD2 from the table was never checked on the DNA. TRBV12-2 is classified as a pseudogene. This CDR3 is 15 amino acids long. CDR3 DNA: TGTGCAAGTCGCTTAACGGGATCCCCCGCCTACGAGCAGTACTTC. Protein: CASRLTGSPAYEQYF.

The V gene is TRBV19, the J gene TRBJ1-1; D gene ambiguous. Trimming removed 7 bases from V and 2 bases from J, with 14 bases in between. The CDR3 has 14 residues. Germline CDR1 LNHDA, CDR2 SQIVND (reference sequence). CDR3 loop: CASTVGFGNTEAFF. In DNA, the CDR3 is TGTGCCAGTACAGTCGGGTTTGGAAACACTGAAGCTTTCTTT.

This sequence joins TRBV7-8 and TRBJ2-1, with D maybe TRBD2 (5 bases). The germline gives CDR1 SGHVS, CDR2 FQNEAQ. Trimming shortened V by 6 bases and J by 2 bases, and 14 bases separated the two germline ends. The CDR3 loop spans 15 amino acids. This CDR3 reads CASSEGAHTYNEQFF. CDR3 DNA: TGTGCCAGCAGTGAGGGAGCTCATACCTACAATGAGCAGTTCTTC.

The genes are TRBV10-3 and TRBJ2-6, with TRBD1 as a possible D gene (5 bases). The germline V gene has CDR1 ENHRY and CDR2 SYGVKD. The V end lost 4 bases, the J end lost 1 base, and 11 bases lay between the germline ends. The CDR3 has 16 residues. CDR3 DNA sequence: TGTGCCATCAGTGCCTCGTCAGGGTCTGGGGCCAACGTCCTGACTTTC. Amino acids: CAISASSGSGANVLTF.

The chain employs TRBV29-1 and TRBJ2-7; 9 positions agree with TRBD2. V lost 6 bases to trimming and J lost 8 bases; unmatched junction nucleotides: 23. The CDR3 spans 17 residues. Germline V gene lookup returns CDR1 SQVTM and CDR2 ANQGSEA. The CDR3 DNA reads TGCAGCGTGAGGGACAGCCAGATAGCGGGGGCTTCCCAACAGCAGTACTTC. This gives the protein CSVRDSQIAGASQQQYF.

The chain has TRBV19 and TRBJ2-7, with 10 nucleotides matching TRBD1. Germline trimming cut 5 bases from V and 4 bases from J; bases unmatched to any gene: 8. This CDR3 is built from 15 residues. Germline V gives CDR1 LNHDA, CDR2 SQIVND (reference sequence). The CDR3 bases are TGTGCCAGTAGTGATGCCGGGACAGGGGAGTACGAGCAGTACTTC. Translation gives CASSDAGTGEYEQYF.